This T cell receptor beta chain was profiled in a study of T cells in Graves' hyperthyroidism and ophthalmopathy. Study overall: Sampling of peripheral blood happened at initial diagnosis, prior to any treatment. Broader study findings: The model's output predicted ophthalmopathy at a median of approximately 6.5 months prior to onset.

RNA transcripts gave rise to amplified TCR beta CDR3 regions. The HTBI primer set drove a first-round RT-PCR of the TCR CDR3. TCRdb re-called the multiplex PCR reads with MiXCR, one entry per CDR3 protein. The sample contains roughly 740,000 distinct CDR3 sequences, roughly 15% of which appear only once. V lost 0 bases and J lost 4, with 16 bases in between. Germline CDR1 reads SGDLS; CDR2 reads YYNGEE. The length of the CDR3 is 16 residues. This clonotype showed up just a few times. As yet, its antigen is unknown. Pregnant or lactating patients were excluded, as were those with uncontrolled infection or other autoimmune disease.

The specimen was blood. The rearrangement joins TRBV9 to TRBJ2-5; possibly TRBD2 for D (6 bases). This TCR came from a man aged 18-30 years with Graves' hyperthyroidism. The CDR3 sequence: CASSVGDFPGRETQYF. The CDR3 DNA reads TGTGCCAGCAGCGTAGGGGACTTCCCGGGGCGAGAGACCCAGTACTTC. The full variable domain, its missing parts supplied by reference TRBV9 and TRBJ2-5, is DSGVTQTPKHLITATGQRVTLRCSPRSGDLSVYWYQQSLDQGLQFLIQYYNGEERAKGNILERFSAQQFPDLHSELNLSSLELGDSALYFCASSVGDFPGRETQYFGPGTRLLVL.